The rows below give T cell receptor beta chains drawn from one sample of a study of shared clonotypes between healthy human individuals. The assay was immunoSEQ multiplex PCR, and TCRdb's table has in-frame clones only and misses some. The table includes about 2 million clones, about 94% detected once. The sequenced material came from naive CD8+ T cells sorted from blood. The receptors were sampled from a man aged 18 to 35 in good health. Both conserved end residues are part of each CDR3. D genes are given only for firm matches. Size tells how often a clone was seen (once, few, many) or the class of an expanded clone, and some rows leave it out.

abundance	v_gene	d_gene	len	j_gene	CDR3aa	CDR3nt
NA	TRBV5-6	NA	14	TRBJ2-7	CASSLSIQVYEQYF	TGTGCCAGCAGCTTGTCAATACAGGTCTACGAGCAGTACTTC
NA	TRBV7-2	NA	14	TRBJ1-6	CASSLLTGSSPLHF	TGTGCCAGCAGCTTACTCACAGGGTCCTCACCCCTCCACTTT
NA	TRBV11-2	NA	13	TRBJ2-7	CASSLGVIGGGYF	TGTGCCAGCAGCTTAGGAGTGATCGGGGGCGGGTACTTC
NA	TRBV2	NA	14	TRBJ2-2	CASGILGPAGELFF	TGTGCCAGCGGTATCTTGGGGCCGGCCGGGGAGCTGTTTTTT
NA	TRBV5-1	NA	14	TRBJ2-7	CASSLLGDLYEQYF	TGCGCCAGCAGCTTGTTAGGGGACCTTTACGAGCAGTACTTC
many	TRBV5-1	TRBD1	14	TRBJ2-2	CASTLDRGSGELFF	TGCGCCAGCACCTTGGACAGGGGATCCGGGGAGCTGTTTTTT
NA	TRBV9	TRBD1	16	TRBJ2-7	CASSVSGTGLPYEQYF	TGTGCCAGCAGCGTAAGTGGGACAGGGTTGCCCTACGAGCAGTACTTC
NA	TRBV5-1	NA	15	TRBJ2-1	CASSLSGGPYNEQFF	TGCGCCAGCAGCTTAAGCGGAGGCCCCTACAATGAGCAGTTCTTC
NA	TRBV5-4	NA	15	TRBJ2-3	CASSLGAASTDTQYF	TGTGCCAGCAGCTTGGGGGCGGCGAGCACAGATACGCAGTATTTT
once	TRBV30	TRBD1	13	TRBJ2-3	CAWTTGITDTQYF	TGTGCCTGGACGACAGGGATCACAGATACGCAGTATTTT
NA	TRBV5-1	TRBD2	19	TRBJ2-5	CASSLVSSGTSNYQETQYF	TGCGCCAGCAGCTTGGTTTCTAGCGGGACGTCCAACTATCAGGAGACCCAGTACTTC
NA	TRBV4-1	TRBD1	15	TRBJ2-7	CASSQVDRASYEQYF	TGCGCCAGCAGCCAGGTTGACAGGGCCTCCTACGAGCAGTACTTC
NA	TRBV13	NA	17	TRBJ2-2	CASSSYRDTANTGELFF	TGTGCCAGCAGCTCATACAGGGACACCGCGAACACCGGGGAGCTGTTTTTT
NA	TRBV28	NA	19	TRBJ1-5	CASSPYLGSVGGGNQPQHF	TGTGCCAGCAGTCCCTATCTGGGGAGCGTTGGGGGCGGCAATCAGCCCCAGCATTTT
NA	TRBV7-8	TRBD2	14	TRBJ2-3	CASSLSGGLDTQYF	TGTGCCAGCAGCCTTAGCGGGGGGCTGGATACGCAGTATTTT
NA	TRBV6-1	NA	16	TRBJ2-3	CASSGDLDLSTDTQYF	TGTGCCAGCAGTGGCGATCTGGACTTAAGCACAGATACGCAGTATTTT